The next 30 T cell receptor beta chains were all read from a single sample in a study of monozygotic twins with inflammatory bowel disease. Following a re-call of the 5' RACE reads, TCRdb has one entry per CDR3 protein and lacks DNA. In all, the sample yields roughly 320,000 distinct CDR3 sequences. Sequences were obtained from blood. Receptors originate from a human donor with ulcerative colitis or Crohn's disease, or a healthy co-twin of an affected twin (not recorded which).

This chain connects TRBV7-9 to TRBJ1-6; as DNA is missing, the TRBD1 call by TCRdb cannot be tested. The V gene's germline CDR1 is SEHNR and CDR2 FQNEAQ (reference sequence). This CDR3 has 14 amino acids. The CDR3 spells CASSAGQYNSPLHF.

The genes are TRBV5-6 and TRBJ2-2; there is no DNA to check the TCRdb D call of TRBD1. The CDR3 has 18 amino acids. CDR1 and CDR2 (germline): SGHDT, YYEEEE. Here the CDR3 reads CASSLGRGTGPNTGELFF.

The gene calls are TRBV6-2 or TRBV6-3 and TRBJ2-5. Germline V gene sequence: CDR1 MNHEY, CDR2 SVGEGT. CDR3 length: 13 amino acids. The CDR3 region is CASSPPWQETQYF.

CDR3 sequence: CAWSVWDTTNSPLHF. The chain recombines TRBV30 with TRBJ1-6; lacking DNA, the TRBD1 call made by TCRdb goes unchecked. This CDR3 comprises 15 residues. CDR1 and CDR2 (germline): GTSNPN, SVGIG (reference sequence).

This sequence joins TRBV14 and TRBJ2-1; the D call from TCRdb, TRBD2, cannot be confirmed without DNA. The CDR3 runs 14 residues. CDR1 and CDR2 (germline): SGHDN, FVKESK. This CDR3 reads CASIKRGGYNEQFF.

The chain recombines TRBV5-5 with TRBJ2-3; TCRdb gives TRBD1 as the D gene, but with no DNA this cannot be confirmed. CDR1 is SGHKS, CDR2 YYEKEE, per germline (reference sequence). This CDR3 is built from 14 residues. This chain's CDR3 is CASRPTGVTDTQYF.

V usage is TRBV9 and J usage is TRBJ1-1; checking the TCRdb D call of TRBD1 is not possible without DNA. The CDR3 spans 13 residues. Germline V gene lookup returns CDR1 SGDLS and CDR2 YYNGEE. The CDR3: CASSVVGQGEAFF.

This chain's CDR3 is CASSLRTNNEQFF. The chain couples TRBV12-3 or TRBV12-4 to TRBJ2-1. The CDR3 contains 13 residues.

The V call is TRBV5-1, the J call TRBJ2-2; TCRdb designates TRBD2, a call that cannot be tested without DNA. The CDR3 loop spans 17 amino acids. The germline V gene has CDR1 SGHRS and CDR2 YFSETQ. CDR3 sequence reads: CASSLGASGPNTGELFF.

The rearrangement uses TRBV7-3 and TRBJ2-3; TCRdb selects TRBD2, and the lack of DNA leaves this call unchecked. CDR1 and CDR2 from the germline V gene are SGHTA and FQGTGA. The CDR3 extends over 17 amino acids. This CDR3 reads CASSSRTSGGANDTQYF.

The chain carries TRBV18 and TRBJ1-1; TCRdb's D gene call, TRBD1, goes unchecked for lack of DNA. Germline CDR1 KGHSH, CDR2 LQKENI. This CDR3 spans 15 amino acids. The CDR3 here is CASSPNTGLNTEAFF.

The rearrangement uses TRBV29-1 and TRBJ1-2. The V gene's germline CDR1 is SQVTM and CDR2 ANQGSEA. This CDR3 has 11 amino acids. The CDR3 sequence is CSAVKSYGYTF.

The V gene is TRBV6-2 or TRBV6-3, the J gene TRBJ2-1. The CDR3 length is 16 residues. Germline values: CDR1 MNHEY, CDR2 SVGEGT. This CDR3 reads CASSRRRSASYNEQFF.

V gene TRBV6-2 or TRBV6-3 combines with J gene TRBJ2-1; the TCRdb call, TRBD2, lacks DNA for checking. This CDR3 region has 15 residues. Germline-derived CDR1 and CDR2 are MNHEY and SVGEGT. The chain's CDR3 is CASRALRAQPYEQFF.

This chain links TRBV27 with TRBJ2-2; TCRdb outputs TRBD1, but without DNA this stays unchecked. The CDR3 consists of 17 residues. Germline CDR1 and CDR2: MNHEY and SMNVEV (reference sequence). CDR3 sequence: CASSSDRGLANTGELFF.

The chain combines TRBV20-1 with TRBJ2-3; TCRdb selects TRBD1, and the lack of DNA leaves this call unchecked. CDR1 and CDR2 from the germline V gene are DFQATT and SNEGSKA (reference sequence). This CDR3 has 15 residues. This chain's CDR3 is CSASRSGTFTDTQYF.

This chain joins TRBV28 and TRBJ2-7; the TCRdb call, TRBD1, lacks DNA for checking. CDR3 length equals 12 residues. Germline assignment: CDR1 MDHEN and CDR2 SYDVKM. This CDR3 is CASRRSTGGVHF. Drawing the rest from reference TRBV28 and TRBJ2-7, the complete variable domain is DVKVTQSSRYLVKRTGEKVFLECVQDMDHENMFWYRQDPGLGLRLIYFSYDVKMKEKGDIPEGYSVSREKKERFSLILESASTNQTSMYLCASRRSTGGVHFGPGTRLTVT.

The rearrangement links TRBV12-3 or TRBV12-4 to TRBJ2-6; TCRdb picks TRBD2, but there is no DNA to check that call. This CDR3 comprises 15 residues. This CDR3 is CASSKGGTGANVLTF.

The rearrangement joins TRBV15 to TRBJ1-6; TCRdb selects TRBD1, and the lack of DNA leaves this call unchecked. This CDR3 is built from 14 residues. Germline V CDR1 and CDR2: LNHNV, YYDKDF (reference sequence). CDR3 region: CATSQGQVNSPLHF.

The rearrangement uses TRBV7-3 and TRBJ2-7; the TCRdb D gene call, TRBD1, has no DNA to confirm it. The germline V gene has CDR1 SGHTA and CDR2 FQGTGA. This CDR3 has 15 residues. The chain's CDR3 is CASSLNSGTSYEQYF.

This chain joins TRBV7-2 and TRBJ2-7; the TCRdb D gene call, TRBD2, has no DNA to confirm it. Per the germline V gene, CDR1 is SGHTA and CDR2 is FQGNSA. This CDR3 region has 15 residues. CDR3 sequence: CASSSLLGGIGEQYF.

The chain links TRBV12-3 or TRBV12-4 to TRBJ2-3; checking the TCRdb D call of TRBD1 is not possible without DNA. CDR3 size: 14 residues. The CDR3 protein is CASRNGTSPDTQYF.

The chain joins TRBV7-8 to TRBJ1-6; TCRdb's D call, TRBD1, is unchecked because there is no DNA. The CDR3 length is 17 residues. Germline CDR1 reads SGHVS; CDR2 reads FQNEAQ. This chain's CDR3 is CASSLAALGHRNSPLHF. The whole variable domain, remainder taken from reference TRBV7-8 and TRBJ1-6, is GAGVSQSPRYKVAKRGQDVALRCDPISGHVSLFWYQQALGQGPEFLTYFQNEAQLDKSGLPSDRFFAERPEGSVSTLKIQRTQQEDSAVYLCASSLAALGHRNSPLHFGNGTRLTVT.

The chain couples TRBV12-3 or TRBV12-4 to TRBJ1-1; TCRdb names TRBD1, which stays unverified in the absence of DNA. The CDR3 totals 14 residues. CDR3 sequence reads: CASSLETGETEAFF.

The genes are TRBV12-3 or TRBV12-4 and TRBJ1-4. This CDR3 is built from 11 residues. The CDR3 sequence is CASSPNEKLFF.

This chain connects TRBV5-1 to TRBJ2-4; absent DNA, TCRdb's TRBD1 call cannot be checked. The length of the CDR3 is 13 residues. Per the germline V gene, CDR1 is SGHRS and CDR2 is YFSETQ. CDR3 amino acids: CASSWGAENIQYF. The full variable domain, completed using reference TRBV5-1 and TRBJ2-4, is KAGVTQTPRYLIKTRGQQVTLSCSPISGHRSVSWYQQTPGQGLQFLFEYFSETQRNKGNFPGRFSGRQFSNSRSEMNVSTLELGDSALYLCASSWGAENIQYFGAGTRLSVL.

The chain has TRBV18 and TRBJ1-5. From germline, CDR1 is KGHSH and CDR2 LQKENI. CDR3 length equals 12 residues. The CDR3 spells CASSHPGRPQHF.

V and J are TRBV11-2 and TRBJ2-7; TCRdb's D gene call, TRBD1, goes unchecked for lack of DNA. The germline V gene has CDR1 SGHAT and CDR2 FQNNGV. The CDR3 is 16 residues long. CDR3: CASSLAFGAGSYEQYF. The variable domain in full, with the rest retrieved from reference TRBV11-2 and TRBJ2-7, is EAGVAQSPRYKIIEKRQSVAFWCNPISGHATLYWYQQILGQGPKLLIQFQNNGVVDDSQLPKDRFSAERLKGVDSTLKIQPAKLEDSAVYLCASSLAFGAGSYEQYFGPGTRLTVT.

The genes are TRBV29-1 and TRBJ2-7. The CDR3 extends over 11 amino acids. Germline CDR1 SQVTM, CDR2 ANQGSEA. This CDR3 reads CSVLSAYEQYF.

The rearrangement joins TRBV20-1 to TRBJ1-2. CDR3 size: 14 residues. Germline assignment: CDR1 DFQATT and CDR2 SNEGSKA (reference sequence). The CDR3 protein is CSARVAKTNYGYTF.